This T cell receptor (beta chain) comes out of a study of T cell repertoires in cytomegalovirus infection. Overall study context: Indications of both CMV infection and matching HLA type were provided by public TCR beta signatures.

TCRdb re-called the reads through MiXCR, storing one row per CDR3 protein. Among some 390,000 distinct CDR3 sequences listed, roughly 20% were seen once. Germline V CDR1 and CDR2: DFQATT, SNEGSKA (reference sequence). The CDR3 covers 12 residues. Trimming left V 3 bases short and J 5 bases short, with 8 bases between. This sequence joins TRBV20-1 and TRBJ2-1; D is unresolved. The sequence derives from a human donor in good health (CMV status not recorded). Some clones in this sample may be carry-over from other donors' samples. Sequences were obtained from PBMCs. The CDR3 DNA follows: TGCAGTGCTAGTGGAGTAGACAATGAGCAGTTCTTC. As protein: CSASGVDNEQFF.